The text below deals with one T cell receptor (beta chain). Its antigen specificity is not known. No base quality information exists; no much larger clone differs at one position. The method behind the library was the immunoSEQ multiplex PCR assay. TCRdb took over this immuneACCESS table, retaining in-frame rearrangements with V and J assigned. Such tables are incomplete; in checked studies, under half of the missing clones stem from an unresolved V gene, and the remainder is unexplained. In this sample the table shows over 65,000 clones, 85% to 95% of which occur a single time. More than 5.5% of the sample rests with the top ten. The sample originates from a study of control samples from healthy donors and cancer patients (dated by TCRdb to about 2020). From the germline V gene, CDR1 is MNHEY and CDR2 is SVGAGI. V is shortened by 5 bases, J by 5 bases, and the region joining them spans 13 bases. From the cysteine up to the phenylalanine, the CDR3 has a length of 13 residues. The retained sequence is limited to the CDR3, 39 bases, with the frame set at the first base.

The source is a middle-aged woman in good health. Specimen: blood. The receptor chain draws on TRBV6-5 and TRBJ2-7, with TRBD2 perhaps the D gene, on 5 matching bases. The CDR3 amino acid sequence is: CASSLRTRDEQYF. The base sequence is TGTGCCAGCAGTCTCCGTACTAGAGACGAGCAGTACTTC.